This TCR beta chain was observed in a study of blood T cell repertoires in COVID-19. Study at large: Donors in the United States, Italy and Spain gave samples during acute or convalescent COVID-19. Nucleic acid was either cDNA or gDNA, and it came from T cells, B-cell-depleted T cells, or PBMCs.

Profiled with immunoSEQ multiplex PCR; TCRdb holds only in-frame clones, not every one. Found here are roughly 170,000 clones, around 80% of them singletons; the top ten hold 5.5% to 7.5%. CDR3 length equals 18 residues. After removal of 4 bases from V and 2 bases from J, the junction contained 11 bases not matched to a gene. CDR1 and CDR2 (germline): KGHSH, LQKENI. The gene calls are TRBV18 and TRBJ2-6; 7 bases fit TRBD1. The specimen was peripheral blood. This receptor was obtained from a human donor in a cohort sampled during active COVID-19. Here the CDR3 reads CASSLFRPGQTGANVLTF. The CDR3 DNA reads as TGTGCCAGCTCACTATTTCGCCCGGGACAGACTGGGGCCAACGTCCTGACTTTC.